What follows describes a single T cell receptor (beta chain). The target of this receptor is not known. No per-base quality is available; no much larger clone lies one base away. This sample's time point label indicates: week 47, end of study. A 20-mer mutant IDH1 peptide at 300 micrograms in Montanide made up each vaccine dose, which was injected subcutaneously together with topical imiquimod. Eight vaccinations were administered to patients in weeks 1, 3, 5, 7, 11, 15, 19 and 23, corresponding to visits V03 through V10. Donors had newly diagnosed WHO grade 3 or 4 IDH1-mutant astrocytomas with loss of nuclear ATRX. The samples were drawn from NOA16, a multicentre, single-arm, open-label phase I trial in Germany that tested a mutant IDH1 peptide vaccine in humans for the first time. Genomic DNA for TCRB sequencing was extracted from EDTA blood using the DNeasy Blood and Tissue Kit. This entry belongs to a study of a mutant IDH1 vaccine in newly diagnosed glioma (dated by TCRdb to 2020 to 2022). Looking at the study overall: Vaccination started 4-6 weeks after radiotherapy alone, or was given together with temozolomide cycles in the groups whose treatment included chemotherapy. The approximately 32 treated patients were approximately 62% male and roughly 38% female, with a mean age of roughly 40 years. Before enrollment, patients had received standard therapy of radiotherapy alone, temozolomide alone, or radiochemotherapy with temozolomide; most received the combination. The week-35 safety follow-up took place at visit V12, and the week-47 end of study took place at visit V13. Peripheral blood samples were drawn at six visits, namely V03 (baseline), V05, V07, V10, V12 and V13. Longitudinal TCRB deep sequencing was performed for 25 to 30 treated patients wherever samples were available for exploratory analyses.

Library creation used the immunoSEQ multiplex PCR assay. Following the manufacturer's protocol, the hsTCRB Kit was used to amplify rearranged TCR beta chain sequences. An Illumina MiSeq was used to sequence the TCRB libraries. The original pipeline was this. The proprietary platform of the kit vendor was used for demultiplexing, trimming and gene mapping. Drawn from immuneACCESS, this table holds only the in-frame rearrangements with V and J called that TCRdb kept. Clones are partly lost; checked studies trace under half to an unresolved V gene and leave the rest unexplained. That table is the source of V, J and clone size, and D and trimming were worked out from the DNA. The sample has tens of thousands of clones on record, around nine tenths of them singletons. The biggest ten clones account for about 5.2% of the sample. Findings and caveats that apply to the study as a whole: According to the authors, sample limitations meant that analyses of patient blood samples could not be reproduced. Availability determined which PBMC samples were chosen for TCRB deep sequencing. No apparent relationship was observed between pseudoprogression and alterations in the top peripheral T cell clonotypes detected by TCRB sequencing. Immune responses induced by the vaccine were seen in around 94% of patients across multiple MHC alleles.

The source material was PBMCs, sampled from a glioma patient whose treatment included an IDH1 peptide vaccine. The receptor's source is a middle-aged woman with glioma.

The nucleotide sequence is TGTGCCTGGAGTCCCCCTCGGGGGCAGAACTATGGCTACACCTTC. Its coded protein is CAWSPPRGQNYGYTF. The V and J segments used are TRBV30 and TRBJ1-2; possibly the D gene is TRBD1, per 6 matching bases. The germline V gene encodes CDR1 GTSNPN and CDR2 SVGIG (reference sequence). The CDR3 goes from the cysteine to the phenylalanine over 15 residues. Just the 45-base CDR3 DNA is kept, in frame starting at base 1. V and J are truncated by 2 bases and 2 bases respectively, leaving an intervening sequence of 15 bases.